The next 28 T cell receptor beta chains were all read from a single sample in a study of CD8+ T cells in alopecia areata. CD4, CD8alpha, NKG2D, NKG2ACE and other markers were used to sort pooled cutaneous lymph node cells. cDNA prepared by RNA extraction and subsequent reverse transcription served as the template for sequencing. Sequencing used immunoSEQ multiplex PCR; TCRdb keeps in-frame clones, though not all of them. The sample is made up of 290,000 or so clones, none counted only once. Sequencing was carried out using CD4+ T cells sorted from a lymph node. All receptors derive from a C3H/HeJ mouse with alopecia areata. MHC haplotype of the strain: H2-k.

Concerning this clone itself: Each gene name is a mouse one. The sequenced fragment ends 4 residues before the CDR3 boundary, so the rest is inferred from the germline J gene. The same CDR3 is also encoded by other DNA sequences in this sample. The chain recombines TRBV1 with TRBJ2-7, with D possibly being TRBD1 (6 bases). This CDR3 spans 12 amino acids. CDR1 and CDR2 from the germline V gene are NSQYPW and LRSPGD (reference sequence). CDR3 bases read: TGCACCTGCAGTGGGACAGATTAT. This encodes CTCSGTDY. The entire CDR3 sequence reads CTCSGTDYEQYF.

This clone has just a few counts. Gene names and germline match the mouse. The missing CDR3 end, 4 residues past where the read stops, is filled in from the germline J gene. Other DNA sequences in the sample encode the same CDR3. V usage is TRBV13-2 and J usage is TRBJ2-2; TRBD2 aligns across 9 bases. Germline V lookup: CDR1 NNHNN, CDR2 SYGAGS (reference sequence). CDR3 size: 14 residues. V lost 2 bases, J lost 6 bases, and 2 bases stayed unmatched. CDR3 bases read: TGTGCCAGCGGTGACTGGGGGGGGCCCGGG. Translating it yields CASGDWGGPG. The full CDR3 sequence reads CASGDWGGPGQLYF.

Of note for this clone: The genes are named according to mouse. The CDR3 goes on 4 residues after the read ends, and that part is filled in from the germline J gene. The J gene is TRBJ2-1, the V gene TRBV1; D unresolved. There are 12 residues in the CDR3. V lost 1 base and J 6 bases, leaving 4 bases between the germline ends. Germline CDR1 and CDR2: NSQYPW and LRSPGD (reference sequence). The sequenced CDR3 bases are TGCACCTGCAGTGCAGCCAGTGCT. Its protein is CTCSAASA. The entire CDR3 is CTCSAASAEQFF. Supplemented by reference TRBV1 and TRBJ2-1, the full variable domain reads VTLLEQNPRWRLVPRGQAVNLRCILKNSQYPWMSWYQQDLQKQLQWLFTLRSPGDKEVKSLPGADYLATRVTDTELRLQVANMSQGRTLYCTCSAASAEQFFGPGTRLTVL.

Worth noting for this clone: The gene symbols are mouse symbols. The read gets to within 4 residues of the CDR3 end, and the germline J gene fills in the rest. This chain connects TRBV19 to TRBJ2-5; TRBD2 aligns across 11 bases. This CDR3 comprises 16 residues. Germline V gives CDR1 FNHDT, CDR2 SITEND (reference sequence). Partial CDR3 DNA: TGTGCCAGCAGCCCCTTACTGGGGGGGCGTGGAGAC. Amino acid sequence: CASSPLLGGRGD. The CDR3 in its entirety is CASSPLLGGRGDTQYF.

This clone occurred a few times. All gene names here are mouse names. The CDR3 is cut off 4 residues early in the read; its end comes from the germline J gene. This chain connects TRBV5 to TRBJ2-3; TRBD2 agrees at 9 bases. Germline CDR1 reads LGHNA; CDR2 reads YNLKQL (reference sequence). The junction had 1 base not matched to a gene; V was cut back by 1 base and J by 2 bases. The CDR3 contains 15 residues. The CDR3 bases that were read are TGTGCCAGCAGCCAAGGACTGGGGGCTGCAGAA. Amino acids: CASSQGLGAAE. The full-length CDR3 reads as CASSQGLGAAETLYF.

This clone has just a few counts. A much larger clone differs from this one at a single base, so this may be a read error. Germline and genes here are mouse. The identical CDR3 is also encoded by other nucleotide sequences in the sample. The part of the CDR3 DNA that was read is TGTGCCAGCAGTATCGGACAATAT. Translated, it gives CASSIGQY. The whole CDR3 is CASSIGQYEQYF. This chain connects TRBV19 to TRBJ2-7, with D possibly TRBD1 on 5 matching bases. The read terminates 4 residues ahead of where the CDR3 ends, so the germline J gene completes it. The germline V gene has CDR1 FNHDT and CDR2 SITEND (reference sequence). The CDR3 extends over 12 amino acids.

Regarding this clone: Mouse gene names apply. The CDR3 goes on 4 residues after the read ends, and that part is filled in from the germline J gene. The chain joins TRBV29 to TRBJ2-5; maybe TRBD1 (6 bases). The V gene's germline CDR1 is MSHET and CDR2 SYDVDS. The CDR3 totals 13 residues. CDR3 amino acids: CASTPGQTDTQYF. The CDR3 bases that were read are TGTGCTAGCACCCCGGGACAAACAGAC.

Concerning this clone: Each gene name is a mouse one. Coverage ceases 4 residues before the CDR3 finishes, and the germline J gene fills in the end. This chain uses TRBV19 with TRBJ2-5, with TRBD1 matching 10 bases. Trimming removed 5 bases from V and 0 bases from J; junction bases left unmatched: 3. The CDR3 runs 15 residues. The germline gives CDR1 FNHDT, CDR2 SITEND (reference sequence). The part of the CDR3 DNA that was read is TGTGCCAGCAGGGGACAGGGGCCTAACCAAGAC. Protein sequence: CASRGQGPNQD. The entire CDR3 protein is CASRGQGPNQDTQYF.

This clone has a count of ten or more. The gene symbols are mouse symbols. Read coverage stops 4 residues before the CDR3 terminus; the germline J gene supplies the remainder. This chain uses TRBV13-3 with TRBJ2-5; 8 bases fit TRBD1. Germline V lookup: CDR1 NNHDY, CDR2 SYVADS. The CDR3 is 14 amino acids. The sequenced CDR3 bases are TGTGCCAGCAGTGAGGGCAGGGGGCGCGAC. This codes for CASSEGRGRD. In full, the CDR3 is CASSEGRGRDTQYF.

About this clone itself: Gene labels here are mouse ones. The CDR3 extends 4 residues past the end of the read, so its final part is completed from the germline J gene. The genes are TRBV19 and TRBJ1-1; D possibly corresponds to TRBD1 (5 bases). The CDR3 extends over 14 amino acids. The V gene's germline CDR1 is FNHDT and CDR2 SITEND (reference sequence). The CDR3 sequence: CASKAGLGVGEVFF. CDR3 DNA, as far as it was read: TGTGCCAGCAAAGCGGGACTGGGGGTAGGA.

This clone occurred a few times. These gene names are mouse names. CDR3 sequence: CASGVTGGHHAEQFF. CDR3 bases read: TGTGCCAGCGGTGTGACTGGGGGGCACCATGCT. The chain uses TRBV13-2 and TRBJ2-1; the match to TRBD2 covers 10 bases. The read terminates 4 residues ahead of where the CDR3 ends, so the germline J gene completes it. The J segment lost 5 bases and the V segment lost 3 bases, leaving 5 bases of the junction unmatched. Germline V gene lookup returns CDR1 NNHNN and CDR2 SYGAGS (reference sequence). CDR3 length: 15 amino acids.

This clone was detected a few times. Mouse names are used for the genes. Read coverage stops 4 residues before the CDR3 terminus; the germline J gene supplies the remainder. The rearrangement links TRBV13-3 to TRBJ2-1, with 8 bases fitting TRBD1. J lost 3 bases, V lost 6 bases, and 5 bases had no gene match. From germline, CDR1 is NNHDY and CDR2 SYVADS. This CDR3 has 14 residues. The part of the CDR3 DNA that was read is TGTGCCAGCACCCGAGACAGGGGCTATGCT. Translated, it gives CASTRDRGYA. The whole CDR3 protein reads CASTRDRGYAEQFF.

This clone was seen more than once but under ten times. The germline and genes are mouse ones. Incomplete CDR3 DNA: TGCACCTGCAGTGCAGTCCGAGACAACTAT. Translated: CTCSAVRDNY. The whole CDR3 protein is CTCSAVRDNYEQYF. The rearrangement joins TRBV1 to TRBJ2-7; no clear D gene. The sequenced fragment ends 4 residues before the CDR3 boundary, so the rest is inferred from the germline J gene. This CDR3 is built from 14 residues. The V and J ends lost 1 base and 3 bases respectively, with 10 bases between them. The germline V gene encodes CDR1 NSQYPW and CDR2 LRSPGD (reference sequence).

The table lists this clone with a few counts. Here the gene names and germline are mouse. The DNA ends 4 residues before the CDR3 does, and the rest of the CDR3 is filled in from the germline J gene. The V gene is TRBV13-3, the J gene TRBJ2-5, with 12 nucleotides matching TRBD2. With 2 bases clipped from V and 1 base from J, the junction kept 5 bases outside the gene matches. The CDR3 spans 17 residues. CDR1 and CDR2 (germline): NNHDY, SYVADS. The CDR3 spells CASSETGTGGYQDTQYF. The sequenced CDR3 bases are TGTGCCAGCAGTGAAACCGGGACTGGGGGGTACCAAGAC. Drawing the rest from reference TRBV13-3 and TRBJ2-5, the complete variable domain is EAAVTQSPRSKVAVTGGKVTLSCHQTNNHDYMYWYRQDTGHGLRLIHYSYVADSTEKGDIPDGYKASRPSQENFSLILELASLSQTAVYFCASSETGTGGYQDTQYFGPGTRLLVL.

This clone has just a few counts. Germline and genes: mouse. From the germline J gene comes the end of the CDR3, since the read stops 4 residues before it. The V and J genes are TRBV31 and TRBJ1-1; D may be TRBD1 (6 bases). The CDR3 length is 14 residues. V dropped 3 bases and J dropped 0 bases, with 11 bases sitting between them. CDR1 and CDR2 from the germline V gene are GKSSPN and SITVG. CDR3 bases read: TGTGCCTGGAGCCTGGGACACCCAAACACA. Translating gives CAWSLGHPNT. The CDR3 as a whole reads CAWSLGHPNTEVFF. Using reference TRBV31 and TRBJ1-1 for the parts outside the CDR3, the full variable domain is AQTIHQWPVAEIKAVGSPLSLGCTIKGKSSPNLYWYWQATGGTLQQLFYSITVGQVESVVQLNLSASRPKDDQFILSTEKLLLSHSGFYLCAWSLGHPNTEVFFGKGTRLTVV.

Ten or more counts support this clone. Genes and germline are mouse. The CDR3 end falls 4 residues outside the read, so it is completed with the germline J gene. V gene TRBV13-3 combines with J gene TRBJ2-7, with D tentatively TRBD1 (6 bases). The CDR3 covers 13 residues. Germline CDR1 NNHDY, CDR2 SYVADS. Trimming took 5 bases from V and 0 from J, leaving 9 bases between them. CDR3 in amino acids: CASRGHSSYEQYF. The covered CDR3 bases are TGTGCCAGCAGGGGACACAGCTCCTAT.

This clone was recorded many times. Gene and germline names: mouse. The CDR3 end falls 4 residues outside the read, so it is completed with the germline J gene. J is TRBJ2-3 and V is TRBV1; a weak D match, TRBD1 (6 bases). The length of the CDR3 is 14 residues. The germline V gene has CDR1 NSQYPW and CDR2 LRSPGD (reference sequence). Trimming shortened V by 4 bases and J by 0 bases, and 8 bases separated the two germline ends. CDR3 sequence reads: CTCSGDNSAETLYF. The sequenced part of the CDR3 DNA is TGCACCTGCAGTGGGGACAATAGTGCAGAA.

This clone turned up a few times. Each gene name is a mouse one. The read terminates 3 residues ahead of where the CDR3 ends, so the germline J gene completes it. The V gene is TRBV5, the J gene TRBJ1-6; 11 bases agree with TRBD1. TRBJ1-6 is designated an ORF whose function remains uncertain. CDR3 length: 15 residues. Trimming took 0 bases from V and 8 from J; bases not matched to a gene: 0. Germline assignment: CDR1 LGHNA and CDR2 YNLKQL (reference sequence). Partial CDR3 DNA: TGTGCCAGCAGCCAAGAGGGACAGGGGGATTCGCCC. Its translation: CASSQEGQGDSP. The complete CDR3 protein is CASSQEGQGDSPLYF.

About this clone: Gene labels here are mouse ones. The read stops 4 residues short of the end of the CDR3; the missing end is completed from the germline J gene. Different DNA sequences within this sample yield the same CDR3. V and J are TRBV12-1 and TRBJ2-3, with 10 bases aligning to TRBD2. The CDR3 runs to 15 residues. In germline, CDR1 is SGHSN, CDR2 HYEKVE. V trimming: 4 bases; J trimming: 2 bases; junction bases outside the gene matches: 5. The CDR3 DNA, read in part, is TGTGCCAGCTCCCCCACTGGGGGGGTTGCAGAA. Amino acid sequence: CASSPTGGVAE. The full CDR3 protein reads CASSPTGGVAETLYF. The whole variable domain, remainder taken from reference TRBV12-1 and TRBJ2-3, is DSGVVQSPRHIIKEKGGRSVLTCIPISGHSNVVWYQQTLGKELKFLIQHYEKVERDKGFLPSRFSVQQFDDYHSEMNMSALELEDSAMYFCASSPTGGVAETLYFGSGTRLTVL.

About this clone: Each gene name is a mouse one. The CDR3 sequence: CASSLSGQSSYEQYF. CDR3 bases read: TGTGCTAGCAGTTTATCGGGACAAAGCTCCTAT. This rearrangement joins TRBV29 to TRBJ2-7, with D tentatively TRBD1 (6 bases). The read stops 4 residues short of the end of the CDR3; the missing end is completed from the germline J gene. Germline V gene data show CDR1 as MSHET and CDR2 as SYDVDS. Trimming left V 0 bases short and J 0 bases short, with 9 bases between. This CDR3 has 15 residues.

This clone was picked up a small number of times. Gene names refer to mouse genes. The read ends 4 residues shy of where the CDR3 ends; the end is completed using the germline J gene. The sample contains more than one DNA sequence encoding this CDR3. The V gene is TRBV1, the J gene TRBJ1-1, with 8 positions matching TRBD1. Germline V CDR1 and CDR2: NSQYPW, LRSPGD (reference sequence). With V trimmed by 3 bases and J by 3 bases, 3 bases remained unmatched. CDR3 size: 14 residues. The CDR3 protein is CTCSADREDTEVFF. The sequenced part of the CDR3 DNA is TGCACCTGCAGTGCGGACAGGGAGGACACA.

This clone was recorded a few times. Here the gene names and germline are mouse. The CDR3 end falls 4 residues outside the read, so it is completed with the germline J gene. This chain uses TRBV13-3 with TRBJ2-1; D is uncertain. Trimming stripped 4 bases from V and 1 base from J, with 6 bases between. CDR3 length: 13 amino acids. Germline values: CDR1 NNHDY, CDR2 SYVADS. Partial CDR3 DNA: TGTGCCAGCAGTCTCTTGAACTATGCT. This encodes CASSLLNYA. The full-length CDR3 reads as CASSLLNYAEQFF.

This clone was counted only a few times. Here the gene names and germline are mouse. The read halts 4 residues ahead of the CDR3 end, with the missing end drawn from the germline J gene. The chain couples TRBV5 to TRBJ2-1; 8 bases fit TRBD2. After removal of 4 bases from V and 6 bases from J, the junction contained 5 bases not matched to a gene. CDR3 size: 14 residues. Germline-derived CDR1 and CDR2 are LGHNA and YNLKQL (reference sequence). The CDR3 protein is CASSPRLGRAEQFF. The part of the CDR3 DNA that was read is TGTGCCAGCAGCCCGCGACTGGGGCGTGCT.

This clone was seen a few times. Any gene name here is a mouse gene name. The read terminates 4 residues ahead of where the CDR3 ends, so the germline J gene completes it. The rearrangement uses TRBV31 and TRBJ2-5; the D gene is possibly TRBD1 (5 bases). The CDR3 is made up of 13 amino acids. Looked up from germline, CDR1 is GKSSPN and CDR2 is SITVG. The CDR3 reads CAWSLEGKDTQYF. The covered CDR3 bases are TGTGCCTGGAGTCTAGAGGGGAAGGAC. Supplemented by reference TRBV31 and TRBJ2-5, the full variable domain reads AQTIHQWPVAEIKAVGSPLSLGCTIKGKSSPNLYWYWQATGGTLQQLFYSITVGQVESVVQLNLSASRPKDDQFILSTEKLLLSHSGFYLCAWSLEGKDTQYFGPGTRLLVL.

Notes on this clone: Gene names and germline refer to mouse. The read stops 4 residues short of the end of the CDR3; the missing end is completed from the germline J gene. The genes are TRBV13-3 and TRBJ2-4, with TRBD2 matching 10 bases. Germline CDR1 and CDR2: NNHDY and SYVADS. V was clipped by 3 bases and J by 2 bases; unmatched bases: 3. CDR3 length: 15 residues. The DNA read from the CDR3 is TGTGCCAGCAGTGGACTGGGGGGTGCTCAAAAC. As protein: CASSGLGGAQN. The complete CDR3 protein is CASSGLGGAQNTLYF. The full variable domain, with the rest looked up from reference TRBV13-3 and TRBJ2-4, is EAAVTQSPRSKVAVTGGKVTLSCHQTNNHDYMYWYRQDTGHGLRLIHYSYVADSTEKGDIPDGYKASRPSQENFSLILELASLSQTAVYFCASSGLGGAQNTLYFGAGTRLSVL.

There are many counts of this clone. Gene names follow the mouse nomenclature. Read coverage stops 4 residues before the CDR3 terminus; the germline J gene supplies the remainder. Other DNA sequences from this sample encode an identical CDR3 as well. The chain couples TRBV13-1 to TRBJ1-2, with TRBD1 identical over 8 bases. The CDR3 length is 13 residues. Germline CDR1 and CDR2: NSHNY and SYGAGN. V dropped 2 bases and J dropped 3; count of bases not matched to a gene: 0. The DNA read from the CDR3 is TGTGCCAGCAGTGAACAGGGGGACTCC. Translating it yields CASSEQGDS. The whole CDR3 protein is CASSEQGDSDYTF.

In its sample, this clone was seen a few times. Each gene name is a mouse one. Read coverage stops 4 residues before the CDR3 terminus; the germline J gene supplies the remainder. The genes are TRBV31 and TRBJ2-3; 10 bases are shared with TRBD2. Germline CDR1 and CDR2: GKSSPN and SITVG. There are 15 residues in the CDR3. With 3 bases clipped from V and 3 bases from J, the junction kept 6 bases outside the gene matches. Incomplete CDR3 DNA: TGTGCCTGGAGCCAGACTGGGGGGTGGGCAGAA. This translates into CAWSQTGGWAE. The whole CDR3 sequence is CAWSQTGGWAETLYF.

As concerns this clone: Germline and genes here are mouse. Read coverage stops 4 residues before the CDR3 terminus; the germline J gene supplies the remainder. Other DNA sequences of this sample code for an identical CDR3. The genes are TRBV31 and TRBJ2-3; no clear D gene. Trimming shortened V by 0 bases and J by 0 bases, and 7 bases separated the two germline ends. This CDR3 region has 14 residues. Per germline, CDR1 GKSSPN and CDR2 SITVG. The CDR3 here is CAWSLPTSAETLYF. CDR3 bases read: TGTGCCTGGAGTCTACCCACTAGTGCAGAA.